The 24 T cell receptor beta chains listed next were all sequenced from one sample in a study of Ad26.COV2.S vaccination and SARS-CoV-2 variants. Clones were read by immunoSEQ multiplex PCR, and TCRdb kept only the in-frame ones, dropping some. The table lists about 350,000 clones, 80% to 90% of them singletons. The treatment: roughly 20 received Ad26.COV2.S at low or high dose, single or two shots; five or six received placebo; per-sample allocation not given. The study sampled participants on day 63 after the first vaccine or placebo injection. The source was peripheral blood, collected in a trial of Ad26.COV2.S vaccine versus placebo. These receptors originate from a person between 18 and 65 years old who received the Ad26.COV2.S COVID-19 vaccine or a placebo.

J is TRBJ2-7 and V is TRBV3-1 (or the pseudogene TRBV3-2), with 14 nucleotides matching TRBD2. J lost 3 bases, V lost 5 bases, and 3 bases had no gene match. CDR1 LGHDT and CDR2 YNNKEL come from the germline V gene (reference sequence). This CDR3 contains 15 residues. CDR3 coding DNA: TGTGCCAGCAGCAATGGACTAGCGGGAGGCTACGAGCAGTACTTC. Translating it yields CASSNGLAGGYEQYF.

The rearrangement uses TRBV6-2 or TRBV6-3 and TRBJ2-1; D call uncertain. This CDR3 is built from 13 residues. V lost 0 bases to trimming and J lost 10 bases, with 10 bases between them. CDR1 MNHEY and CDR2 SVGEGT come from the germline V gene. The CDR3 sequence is CASSYSNSLEQFF. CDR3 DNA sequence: TGTGCCAGCAGTTACTCGAACAGCCTCGAGCAGTTCTTC.

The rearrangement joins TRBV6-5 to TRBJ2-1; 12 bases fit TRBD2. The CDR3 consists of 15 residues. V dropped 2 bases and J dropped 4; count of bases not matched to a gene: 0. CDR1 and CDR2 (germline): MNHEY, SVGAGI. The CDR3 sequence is CASSYGTSGYNEQFF. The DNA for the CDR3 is TGTGCCAGCAGTTACGGGACTAGCGGGTACAATGAGCAGTTCTTC.

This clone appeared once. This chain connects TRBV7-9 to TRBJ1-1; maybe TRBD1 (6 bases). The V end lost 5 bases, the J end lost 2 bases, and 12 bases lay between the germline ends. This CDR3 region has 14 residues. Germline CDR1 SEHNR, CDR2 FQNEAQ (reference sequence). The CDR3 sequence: CASSAYRDNTEAFF. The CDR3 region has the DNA TGTGCCAGCAGCGCCTACAGGGATAACACTGAAGCTTTCTTT. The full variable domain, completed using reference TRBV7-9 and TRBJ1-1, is DTGVSQNPRHKITKRGQNVTFRCDPISEHNRLYWYRQTLGQGPEFLTYFQNEAQLEKSRLLSDRFSAERPKGSFSTLEIQRTEQGDSAMYLCASSAYRDNTEAFFGQGTRLTVV.

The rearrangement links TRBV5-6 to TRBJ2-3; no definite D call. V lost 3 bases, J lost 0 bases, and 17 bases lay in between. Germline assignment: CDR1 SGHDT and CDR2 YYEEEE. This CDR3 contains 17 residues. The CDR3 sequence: CASSSDTRIWSTDTQYF. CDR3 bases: TGTGCCAGCAGCTCCGACACAAGAATATGGAGCACAGATACGCAGTATTTT.

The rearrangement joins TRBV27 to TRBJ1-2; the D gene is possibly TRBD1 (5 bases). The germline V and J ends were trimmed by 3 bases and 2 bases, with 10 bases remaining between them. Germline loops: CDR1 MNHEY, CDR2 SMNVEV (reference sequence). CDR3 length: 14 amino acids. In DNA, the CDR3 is TGTGCCAGCAGTTTGAAAGGGGCAAACTATGGCTACACCTTC. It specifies CASSLKGANYGYTF.

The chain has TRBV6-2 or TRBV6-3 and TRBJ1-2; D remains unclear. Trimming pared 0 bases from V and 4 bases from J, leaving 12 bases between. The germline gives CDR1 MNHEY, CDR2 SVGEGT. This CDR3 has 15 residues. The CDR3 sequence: CASSYSLAFTYGYTF. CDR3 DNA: TGTGCCAGCAGTTACTCTTTGGCTTTCACCTATGGCTACACCTTC.

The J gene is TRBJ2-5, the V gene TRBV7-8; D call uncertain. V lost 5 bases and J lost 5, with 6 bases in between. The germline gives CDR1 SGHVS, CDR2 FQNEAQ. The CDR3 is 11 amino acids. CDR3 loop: CASSAAETQYF. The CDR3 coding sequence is TGTGCCAGCAGCGCCGCGGAGACCCAGTACTTC.

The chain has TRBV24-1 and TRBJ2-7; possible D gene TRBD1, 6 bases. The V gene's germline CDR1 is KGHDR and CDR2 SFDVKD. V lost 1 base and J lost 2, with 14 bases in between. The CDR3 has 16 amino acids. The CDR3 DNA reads TGTGCCACCAGTGATTTAAACAGGGCTTTCCCCTACGAGCAGTACTTC. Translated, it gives CATSDLNRAFPYEQYF.

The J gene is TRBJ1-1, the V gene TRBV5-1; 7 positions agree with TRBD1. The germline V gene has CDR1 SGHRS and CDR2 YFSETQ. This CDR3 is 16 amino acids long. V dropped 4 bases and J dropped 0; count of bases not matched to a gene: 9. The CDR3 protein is CASSTIDRDLNTEAFF. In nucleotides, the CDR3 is TGCGCCAGCAGCACCATTGACAGGGATCTGAACACTGAAGCTTTCTTT. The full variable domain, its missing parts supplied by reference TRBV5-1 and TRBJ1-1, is KAGVTQTPRYLIKTRGQQVTLSCSPISGHRSVSWYQQTPGQGLQFLFEYFSETQRNKGNFPGRFSGRQFSNSRSEMNVSTLELGDSALYLCASSTIDRDLNTEAFFGQGTRLTVV.

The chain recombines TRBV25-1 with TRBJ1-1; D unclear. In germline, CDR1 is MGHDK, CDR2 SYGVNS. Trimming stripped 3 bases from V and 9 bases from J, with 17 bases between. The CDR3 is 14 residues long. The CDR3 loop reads CASSENTATGKAFF. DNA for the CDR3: TGTGCCAGCAGTGAGAACACGGCAACGGGGAAAGCTTTCTTT.

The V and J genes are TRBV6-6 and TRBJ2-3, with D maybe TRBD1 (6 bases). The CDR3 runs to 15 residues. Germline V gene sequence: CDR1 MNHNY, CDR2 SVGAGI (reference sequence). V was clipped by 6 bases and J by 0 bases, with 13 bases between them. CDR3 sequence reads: CASRKGGTSTDTQYF. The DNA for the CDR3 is TGTGCCAGCAGAAAAGGGGGAACTAGCACAGATACGCAGTATTTT.

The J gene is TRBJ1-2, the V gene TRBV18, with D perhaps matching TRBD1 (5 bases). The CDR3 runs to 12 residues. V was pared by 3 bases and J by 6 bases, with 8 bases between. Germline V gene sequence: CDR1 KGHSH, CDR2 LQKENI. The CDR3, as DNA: TGTGCCAGCTCACCTTCAGGGAATGGCTACACCTTC. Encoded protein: CASSPSGNGYTF. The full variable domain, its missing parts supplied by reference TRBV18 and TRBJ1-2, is NAGVMQNPRHLVRRRGQEARLRCSPMKGHSHVYWYRQLPEEGLKFMVYLQKENIIDESGMPKERFSAEFPKEGPSILRIQQVVRGDSAAYFCASSPSGNGYTFGSGTRLTVV.

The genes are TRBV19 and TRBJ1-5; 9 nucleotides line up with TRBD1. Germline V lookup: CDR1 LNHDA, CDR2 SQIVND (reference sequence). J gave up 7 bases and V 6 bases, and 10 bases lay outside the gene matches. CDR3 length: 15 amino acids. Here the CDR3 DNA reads TGTGCCAGTAGGACGGGACAGGGAAGGGCGCAGCCCCAGCATTTT. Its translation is CASRTGQGRAQPQHF. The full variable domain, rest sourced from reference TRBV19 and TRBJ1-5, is DGGITQSPKYLFRKEGQNVTLSCEQNLNHDAMYWYRQDPGQGLRLIYYSQIVNDFQKGDIAEGYSVSREKKESFPLTVTSAQKNPTAFYLCASRTGQGRAQPQHFGDGTRLSIL.

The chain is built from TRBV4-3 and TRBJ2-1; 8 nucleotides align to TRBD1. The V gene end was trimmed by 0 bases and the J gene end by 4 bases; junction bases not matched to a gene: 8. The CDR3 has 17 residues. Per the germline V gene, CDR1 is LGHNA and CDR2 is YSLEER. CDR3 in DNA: TGCGCCAGCAGCCAAGATAGATTCCGGACAGGGTACAATGAGCAGTTCTTC. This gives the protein CASSQDRFRTGYNEQFF.

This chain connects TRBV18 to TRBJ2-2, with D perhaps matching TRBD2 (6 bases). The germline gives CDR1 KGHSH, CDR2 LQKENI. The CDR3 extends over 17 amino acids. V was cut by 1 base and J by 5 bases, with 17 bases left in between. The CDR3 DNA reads TGTGCCAGCTCACCACTACGGGACTCGGGGAAAACCGGGGAGCTGTTTTTT. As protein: CASSPLRDSGKTGELFF.

The CDR3 loop reads CASSPSRSTGELFF. For the CDR3, the DNA is TGTGCCAGCTCACCTAGCAGGAGCACCGGGGAGCTGTTTTTT. V gene TRBV18 combines with J gene TRBJ2-2; D is undetermined. Looked up from germline, CDR1 is KGHSH and CDR2 is LQKENI. V lost 3 bases to trimming and J lost 4 bases, with 9 bases between them. The CDR3 extends over 14 amino acids.

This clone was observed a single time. The chain's CDR3 is CASSPLDPPYSNQPQHF. DNA for the CDR3: TGTGCCAGCAGTCCTCTAGACCCCCCTTATAGCAATCAGCCCCAGCATTTT. This chain uses TRBV28 with TRBJ1-5; D is unresolved. This CDR3 contains 17 residues. Between the trimmed V and J ends, which lost 5 bases and 0 bases, there was a span of 17 bases. Germline V gene data show CDR1 as MDHEN and CDR2 as SYDVKM.

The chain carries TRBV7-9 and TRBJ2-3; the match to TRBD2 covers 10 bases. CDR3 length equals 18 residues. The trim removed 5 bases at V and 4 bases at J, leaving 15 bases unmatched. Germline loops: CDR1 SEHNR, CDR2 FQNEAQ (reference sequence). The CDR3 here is CASSREVRASGSSDTQYF. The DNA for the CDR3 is TGTGCCAGCAGCAGAGAAGTCAGGGCTAGCGGGAGCTCAGATACGCAGTATTTT.

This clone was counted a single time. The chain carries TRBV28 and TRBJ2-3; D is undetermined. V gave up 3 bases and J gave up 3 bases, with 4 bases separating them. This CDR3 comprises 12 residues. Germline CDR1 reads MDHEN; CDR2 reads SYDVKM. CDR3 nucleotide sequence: TGTGCCAGCAGTTTGGCTACAGATACGCAGTATTTT. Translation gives CASSLATDTQYF.

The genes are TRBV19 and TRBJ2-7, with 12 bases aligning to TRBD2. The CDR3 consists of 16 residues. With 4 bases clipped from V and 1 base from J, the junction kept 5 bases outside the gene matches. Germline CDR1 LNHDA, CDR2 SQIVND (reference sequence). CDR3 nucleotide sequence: TGTGCCAGTAGTACACTTCTAGCGGGAGGGTCCTACGAGCAGTACTTC. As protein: CASSTLLAGGSYEQYF.

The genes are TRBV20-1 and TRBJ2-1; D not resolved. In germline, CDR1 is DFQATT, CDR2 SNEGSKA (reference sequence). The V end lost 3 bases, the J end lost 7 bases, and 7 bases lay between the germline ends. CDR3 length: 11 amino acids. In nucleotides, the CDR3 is TGCAGTGCTAGTGGGCTAAATGAGCAGTTCTTC. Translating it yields CSASGLNEQFF.

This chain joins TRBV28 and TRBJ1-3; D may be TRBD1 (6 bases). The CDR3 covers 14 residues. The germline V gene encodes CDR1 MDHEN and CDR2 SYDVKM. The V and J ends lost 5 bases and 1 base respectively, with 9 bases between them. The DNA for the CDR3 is TGTGCCAGCAGTGTCAGGGGTTCTGGAAACACCATATATTTT. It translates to CASSVRGSGNTIYF.

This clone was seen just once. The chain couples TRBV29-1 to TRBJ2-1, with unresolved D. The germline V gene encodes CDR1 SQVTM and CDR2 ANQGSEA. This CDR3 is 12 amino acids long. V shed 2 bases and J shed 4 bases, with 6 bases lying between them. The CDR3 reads CSVELFYNEQFF. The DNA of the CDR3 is TGCAGCGTTGAACTGTTTTACAATGAGCAGTTCTTC.